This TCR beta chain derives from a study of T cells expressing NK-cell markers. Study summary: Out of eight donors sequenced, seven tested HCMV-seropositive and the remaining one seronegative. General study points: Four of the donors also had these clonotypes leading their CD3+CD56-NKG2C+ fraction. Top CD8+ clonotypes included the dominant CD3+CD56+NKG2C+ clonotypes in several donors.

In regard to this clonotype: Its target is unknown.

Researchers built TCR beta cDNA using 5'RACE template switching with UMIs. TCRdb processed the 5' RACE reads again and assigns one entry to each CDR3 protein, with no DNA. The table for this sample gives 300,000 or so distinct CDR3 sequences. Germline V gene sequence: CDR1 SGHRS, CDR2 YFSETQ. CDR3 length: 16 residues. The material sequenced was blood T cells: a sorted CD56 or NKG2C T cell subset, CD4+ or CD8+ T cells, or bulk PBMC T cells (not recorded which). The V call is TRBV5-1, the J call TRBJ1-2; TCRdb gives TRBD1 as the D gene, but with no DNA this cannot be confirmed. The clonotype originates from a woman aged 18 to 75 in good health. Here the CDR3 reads CASSLEGRYENYGYTF.